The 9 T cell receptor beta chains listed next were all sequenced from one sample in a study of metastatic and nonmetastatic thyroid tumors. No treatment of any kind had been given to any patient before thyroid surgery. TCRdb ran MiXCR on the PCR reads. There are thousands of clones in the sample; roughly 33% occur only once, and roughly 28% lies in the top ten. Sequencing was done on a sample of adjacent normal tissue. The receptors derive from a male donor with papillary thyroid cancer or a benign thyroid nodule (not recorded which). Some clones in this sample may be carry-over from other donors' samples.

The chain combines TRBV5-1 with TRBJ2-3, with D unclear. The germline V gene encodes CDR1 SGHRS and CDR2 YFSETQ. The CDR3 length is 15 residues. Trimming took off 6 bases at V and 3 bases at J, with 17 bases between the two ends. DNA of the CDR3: TGCGCCAGCATCTTTATGGTACAAGTAACAGATACGCAGTATTTT. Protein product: CASIFMVQVTDTQYF.

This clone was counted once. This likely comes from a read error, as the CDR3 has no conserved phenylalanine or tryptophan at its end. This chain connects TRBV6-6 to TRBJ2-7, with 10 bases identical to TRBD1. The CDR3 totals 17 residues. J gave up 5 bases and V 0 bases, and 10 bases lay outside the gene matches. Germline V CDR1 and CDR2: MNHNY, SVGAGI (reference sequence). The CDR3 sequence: CASSYSGERQGANEQYL. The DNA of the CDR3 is TGTGCCAGCAGTTACTCTGGAGAGAGACAGGGGGCCAACGAGCAGTACTTA.

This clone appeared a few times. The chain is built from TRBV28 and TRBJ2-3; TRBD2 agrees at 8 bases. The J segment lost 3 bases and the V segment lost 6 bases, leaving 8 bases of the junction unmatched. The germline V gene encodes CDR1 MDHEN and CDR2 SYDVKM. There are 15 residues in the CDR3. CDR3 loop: CASRPGGGDTDTQYF. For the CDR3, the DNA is TGTGCCAGCAGACCGGGGGGGGGCGATACAGATACGCAGTATTTT. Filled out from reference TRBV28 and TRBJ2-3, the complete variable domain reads DVKVTQSSRYLVKRTGEKVFLECVQDMDHENMFWYRQDPGLGLRLIYFSYDVKMKEKGDIPEGYSVSREKKERFSLILESASTNQTSMYLCASRPGGGDTDTQYFGPGTRLTVL.

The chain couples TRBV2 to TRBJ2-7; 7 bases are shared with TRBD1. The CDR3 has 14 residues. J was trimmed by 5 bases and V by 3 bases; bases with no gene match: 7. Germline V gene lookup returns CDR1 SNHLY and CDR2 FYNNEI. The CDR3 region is CASSEVQGCDEQYF. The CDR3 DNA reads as TGTGCCAGCAGTGAGGTACAGGGGTGTGACGAGCAGTACTTC.

The DNA for the CDR3 is TGTGCCAGCAGTGACGCGGTTTGGGACGGCAAGAACTATGGCTACACCTTC. Translated, it gives CASSDAVWDGKNYGYTF. This chain joins TRBV2 and TRBJ1-2; maybe TRBD1 (5 bases). The CDR3 spans 17 residues. Trimming left V 3 bases short and J 2 bases short, with 19 bases between. Germline V gene sequence: CDR1 SNHLY, CDR2 FYNNEI.

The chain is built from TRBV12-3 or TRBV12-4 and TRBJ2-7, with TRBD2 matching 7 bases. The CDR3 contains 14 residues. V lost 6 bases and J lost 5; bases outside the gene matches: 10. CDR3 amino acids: CASRSSGIDHEQYF. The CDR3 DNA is TGTGCCAGCAGATCAAGCGGGATCGACCACGAGCAGTACTTC.

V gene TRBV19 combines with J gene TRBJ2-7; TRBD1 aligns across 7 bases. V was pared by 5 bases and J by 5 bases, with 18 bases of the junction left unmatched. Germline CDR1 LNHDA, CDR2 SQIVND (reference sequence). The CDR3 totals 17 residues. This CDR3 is CASSPRWSGTETHEQYF. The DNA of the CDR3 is TGTGCCAGTAGTCCCAGATGGTCCGGGACAGAGACCCACGAGCAGTACTTC.

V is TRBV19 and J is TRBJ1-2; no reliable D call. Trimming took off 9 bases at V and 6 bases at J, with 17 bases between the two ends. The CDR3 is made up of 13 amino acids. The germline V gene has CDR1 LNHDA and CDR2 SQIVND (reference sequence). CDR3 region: CASKRREQNGYTF. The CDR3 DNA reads TGTGCCAGCAAGCGAAGGGAACAAAATGGCTACACCTTC. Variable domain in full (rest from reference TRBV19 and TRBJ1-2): DGGITQSPKYLFRKEGQNVTLSCEQNLNHDAMYWYRQDPGQGLRLIYYSQIVNDFQKGDIAEGYSVSREKKESFPLTVTSAQKNPTAFYLCASKRREQNGYTFGSGTRLTVV.

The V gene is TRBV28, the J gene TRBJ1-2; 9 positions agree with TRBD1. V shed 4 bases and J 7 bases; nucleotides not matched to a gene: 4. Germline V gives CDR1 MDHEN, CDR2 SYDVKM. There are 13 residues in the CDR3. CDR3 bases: TGTGCCAGCAGTTCGGGGACAGGGCCTGGCTACACCTTC. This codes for CASSSGTGPGYTF.